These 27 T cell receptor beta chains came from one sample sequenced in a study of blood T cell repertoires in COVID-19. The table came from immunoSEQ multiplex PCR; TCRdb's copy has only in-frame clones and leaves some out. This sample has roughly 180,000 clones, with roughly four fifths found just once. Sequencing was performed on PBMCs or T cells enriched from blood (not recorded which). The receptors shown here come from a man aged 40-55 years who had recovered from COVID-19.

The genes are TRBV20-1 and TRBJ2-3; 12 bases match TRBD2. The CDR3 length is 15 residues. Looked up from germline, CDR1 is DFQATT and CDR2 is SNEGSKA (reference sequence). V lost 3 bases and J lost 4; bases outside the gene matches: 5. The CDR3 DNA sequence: TGCAGTGCTAGTAGGGCTAGCGGGAGGGCAGATACGCAGTATTTT. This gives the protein CSASRASGRADTQYF.

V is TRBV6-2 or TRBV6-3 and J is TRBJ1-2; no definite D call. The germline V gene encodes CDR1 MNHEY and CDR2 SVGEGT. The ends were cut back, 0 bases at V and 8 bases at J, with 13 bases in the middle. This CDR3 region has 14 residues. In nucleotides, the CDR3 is TGTGCCAGCAGTTACTCGACGGCAGCGTCCGGCTACACCTTC. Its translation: CASSYSTAASGYTF.

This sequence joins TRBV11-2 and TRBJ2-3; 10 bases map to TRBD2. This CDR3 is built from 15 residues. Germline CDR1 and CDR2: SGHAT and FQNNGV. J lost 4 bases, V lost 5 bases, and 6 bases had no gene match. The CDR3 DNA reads TGTGCCAGCAGCGCCGGGACTAGCGTATCAGATACGCAGTATTTT. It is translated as CASSAGTSVSDTQYF.

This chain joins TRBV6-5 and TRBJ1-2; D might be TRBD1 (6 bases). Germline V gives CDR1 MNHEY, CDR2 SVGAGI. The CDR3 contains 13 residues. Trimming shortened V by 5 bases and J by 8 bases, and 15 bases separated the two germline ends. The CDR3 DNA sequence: TGTGCCAGCAGTCCCGACAGGCGAGAGGGCTACACCTTC. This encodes CASSPDRREGYTF.

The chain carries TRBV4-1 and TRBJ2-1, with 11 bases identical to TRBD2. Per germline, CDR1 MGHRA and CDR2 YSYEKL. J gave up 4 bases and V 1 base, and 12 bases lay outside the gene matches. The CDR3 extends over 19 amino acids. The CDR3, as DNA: TGCGCCAGCAGCCAAGGTCCCGGATTGGGACTAGCGGCTTACAATGAGCAGTTCTTC. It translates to CASSQGPGLGLAAYNEQFF.

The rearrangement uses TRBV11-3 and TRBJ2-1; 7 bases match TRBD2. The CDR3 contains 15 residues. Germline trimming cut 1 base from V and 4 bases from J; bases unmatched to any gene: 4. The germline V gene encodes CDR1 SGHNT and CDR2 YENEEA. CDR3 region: CASSLAGREYNEQFF. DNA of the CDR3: TGTGCCAGCAGCTTAGCAGGGCGGGAGTACAATGAGCAGTTCTTC. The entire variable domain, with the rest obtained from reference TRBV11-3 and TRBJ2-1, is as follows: EAGVVQSPRYKIIEKKQPVAFWCNPISGHNTLYWYLQNLGQGPELLIRYENEEAVDDSQLPKDRFSAERLKGVDSTLKIQPAELGDSAVYLCASSLAGREYNEQFFGPGTRLTVL.

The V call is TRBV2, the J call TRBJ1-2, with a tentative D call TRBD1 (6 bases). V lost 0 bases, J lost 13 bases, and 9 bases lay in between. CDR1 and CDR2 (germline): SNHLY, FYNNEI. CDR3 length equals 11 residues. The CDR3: CASSEAGTLTF. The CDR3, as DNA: TGTGCCAGCAGTGAAGCCGGGACACTCACCTTC.

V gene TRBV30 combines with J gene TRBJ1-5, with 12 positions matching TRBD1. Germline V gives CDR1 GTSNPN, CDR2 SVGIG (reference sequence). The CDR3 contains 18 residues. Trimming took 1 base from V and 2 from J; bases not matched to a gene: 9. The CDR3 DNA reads TGTGCCTGGAGTGGGCGGGACAGGGGGCTGGTAGGCAATCAGCCCCAGCATTTT. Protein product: CAWSGRDRGLVGNQPQHF.

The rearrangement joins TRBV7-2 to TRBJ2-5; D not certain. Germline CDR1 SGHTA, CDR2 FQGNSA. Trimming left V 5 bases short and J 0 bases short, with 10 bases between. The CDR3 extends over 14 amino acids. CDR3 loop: CASSPAVYQETQYF. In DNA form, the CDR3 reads TGTGCCAGCAGCCCGGCGGTGTACCAAGAGACCCAGTACTTC.

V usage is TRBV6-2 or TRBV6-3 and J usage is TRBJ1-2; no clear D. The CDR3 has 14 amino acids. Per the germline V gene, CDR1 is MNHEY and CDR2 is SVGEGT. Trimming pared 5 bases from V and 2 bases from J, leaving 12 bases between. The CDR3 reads CASSDTYSNYGYTF. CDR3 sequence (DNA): TGTGCCAGCAGTGACACGTACTCGAACTATGGCTACACCTTC.

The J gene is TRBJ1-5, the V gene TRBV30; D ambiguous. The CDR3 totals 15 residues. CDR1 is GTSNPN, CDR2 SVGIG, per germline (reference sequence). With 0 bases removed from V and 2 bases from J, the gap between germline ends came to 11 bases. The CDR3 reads CAWSVRGTGNQPQHF. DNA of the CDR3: TGTGCCTGGAGTGTACGGGGAACAGGCAATCAGCCCCAGCATTTT.

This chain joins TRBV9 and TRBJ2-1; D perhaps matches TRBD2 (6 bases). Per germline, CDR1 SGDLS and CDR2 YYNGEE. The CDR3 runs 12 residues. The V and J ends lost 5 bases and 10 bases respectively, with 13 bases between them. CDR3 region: CASSHNRGEQFF. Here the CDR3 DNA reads TGTGCCAGCAGTCATAACCGGGGGGAGCAGTTCTTC.

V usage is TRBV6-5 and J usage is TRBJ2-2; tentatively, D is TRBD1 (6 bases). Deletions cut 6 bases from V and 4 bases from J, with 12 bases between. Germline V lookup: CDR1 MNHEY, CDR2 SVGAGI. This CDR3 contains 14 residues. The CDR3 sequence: CASSRRGGTGELFF. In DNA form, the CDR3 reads TGTGCCAGCAGCCGACGAGGGGGCACCGGGGAGCTGTTTTTT.

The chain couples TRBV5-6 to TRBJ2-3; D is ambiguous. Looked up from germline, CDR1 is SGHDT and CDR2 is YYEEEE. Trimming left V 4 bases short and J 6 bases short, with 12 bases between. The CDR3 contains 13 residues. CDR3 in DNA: TGTGCCAGCAGCCTTGTATCTTCGGATACGCAGTATTTT. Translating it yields CASSLVSSDTQYF.

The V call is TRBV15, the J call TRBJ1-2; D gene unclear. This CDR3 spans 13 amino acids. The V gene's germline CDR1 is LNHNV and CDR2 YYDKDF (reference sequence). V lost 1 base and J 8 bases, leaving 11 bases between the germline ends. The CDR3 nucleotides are TGTGCCACCAGCAGAGTCCCCCCTACGGGCTACACCTTC. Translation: CATSRVPPTGYTF.

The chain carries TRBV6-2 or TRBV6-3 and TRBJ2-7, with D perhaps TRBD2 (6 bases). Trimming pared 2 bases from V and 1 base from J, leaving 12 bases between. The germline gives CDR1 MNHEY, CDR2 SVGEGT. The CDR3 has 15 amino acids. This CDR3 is CASSYGGGRSYEQYV. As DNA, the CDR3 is TGTGCCAGCAGTTACGGAGGAGGGAGGTCCTACGAGCAGTACGTC.

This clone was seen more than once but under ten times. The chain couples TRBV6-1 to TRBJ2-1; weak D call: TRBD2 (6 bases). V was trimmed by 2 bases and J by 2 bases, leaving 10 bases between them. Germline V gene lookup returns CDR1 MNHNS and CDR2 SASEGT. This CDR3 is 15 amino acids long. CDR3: CASSEMRLAYNEQFF. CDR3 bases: TGTGCCAGCAGTGAAATGAGACTAGCCTACAATGAGCAGTTCTTC.

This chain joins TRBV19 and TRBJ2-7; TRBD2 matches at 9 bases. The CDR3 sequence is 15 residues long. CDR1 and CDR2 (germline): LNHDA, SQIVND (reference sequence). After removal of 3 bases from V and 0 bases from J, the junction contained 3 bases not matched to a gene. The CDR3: CASSITSGRSYEQYF. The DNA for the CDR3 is TGTGCCAGTAGTATTACTAGCGGGCGCTCCTACGAGCAGTACTTC.

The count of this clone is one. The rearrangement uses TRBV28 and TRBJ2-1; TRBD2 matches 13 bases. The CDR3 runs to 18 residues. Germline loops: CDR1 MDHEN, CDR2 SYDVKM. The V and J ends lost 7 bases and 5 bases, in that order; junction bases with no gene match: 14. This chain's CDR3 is CASTELAGGPRGNNEQFF. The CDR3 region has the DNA TGTGCCAGCACGGAACTAGCGGGAGGGCCAAGGGGCAACAATGAGCAGTTCTTC.

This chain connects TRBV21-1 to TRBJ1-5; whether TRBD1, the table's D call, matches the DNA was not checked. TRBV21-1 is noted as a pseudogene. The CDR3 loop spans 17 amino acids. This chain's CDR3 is CASSKGQGALVNQPQHF. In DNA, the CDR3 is TGTGCCAGCAGCAAAGGACAGGGGGCTCTTGTCAATCAGCCCCAGCATTTT.

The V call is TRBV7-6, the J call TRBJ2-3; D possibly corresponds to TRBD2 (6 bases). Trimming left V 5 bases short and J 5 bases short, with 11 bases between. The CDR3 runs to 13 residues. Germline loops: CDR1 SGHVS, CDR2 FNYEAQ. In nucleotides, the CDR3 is TGTGCCAGCAGCCTCCTCGGGGGAGATACGCAGTATTTT. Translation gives CASSLLGGDTQYF.

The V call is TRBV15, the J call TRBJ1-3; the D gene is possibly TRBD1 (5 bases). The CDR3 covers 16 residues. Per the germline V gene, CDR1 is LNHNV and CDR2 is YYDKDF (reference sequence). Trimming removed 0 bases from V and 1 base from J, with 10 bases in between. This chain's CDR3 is CATSRDPAGSGNTIYF. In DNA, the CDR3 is TGTGCCACCAGCAGAGACCCAGCAGGGTCTGGAAACACCATATATTTT.

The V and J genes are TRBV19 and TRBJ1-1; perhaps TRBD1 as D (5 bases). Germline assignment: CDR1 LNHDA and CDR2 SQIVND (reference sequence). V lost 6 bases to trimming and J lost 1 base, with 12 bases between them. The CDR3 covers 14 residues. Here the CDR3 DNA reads TGTGCCAGTAGGGGGGAGGGGTCGAACACTGAAGCTTTCTTT. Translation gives CASRGEGSNTEAFF.

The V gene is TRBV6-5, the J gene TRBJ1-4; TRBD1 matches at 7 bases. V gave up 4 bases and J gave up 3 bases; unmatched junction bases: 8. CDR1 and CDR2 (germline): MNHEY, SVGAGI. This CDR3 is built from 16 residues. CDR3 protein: CASSSSTGSANEKLFF. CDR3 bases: TGTGCCAGCAGTTCGTCGACAGGGTCGGCTAATGAAAAACTGTTTTTT.

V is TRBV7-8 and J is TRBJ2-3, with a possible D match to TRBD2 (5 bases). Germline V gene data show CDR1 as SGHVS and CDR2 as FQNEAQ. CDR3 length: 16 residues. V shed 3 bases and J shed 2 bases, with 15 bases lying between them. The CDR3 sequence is CASSLGNWEYTDTQYF. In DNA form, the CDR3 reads TGTGCCAGCAGCTTGGGGAATTGGGAGTACACAGATACGCAGTATTTT.

The CDR3 DNA reads as TGCGCCAGCAGCCAAGAAGAAGGACTCCGGTTACGGTCACCCCTCCACTTT. Residues: CASSQEEGLRLRSPLHF. This chain joins TRBV4-1 and TRBJ1-6; D is uncertain. Trimming left V 0 bases short and J 10 bases short, with 19 bases between. The germline V gene encodes CDR1 MGHRA and CDR2 YSYEKL. The CDR3 sequence is 17 residues long.

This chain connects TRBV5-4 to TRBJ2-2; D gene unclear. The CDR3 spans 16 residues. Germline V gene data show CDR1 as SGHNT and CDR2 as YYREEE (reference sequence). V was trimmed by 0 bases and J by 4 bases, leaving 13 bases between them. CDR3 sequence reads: CASSLGVSTRTGELFF. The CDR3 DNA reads TGTGCCAGCAGCTTGGGAGTGAGTACGCGCACCGGGGAGCTGTTTTTT. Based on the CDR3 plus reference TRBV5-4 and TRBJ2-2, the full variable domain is ETGVTQSPTHLIKTRGQQVTLRCSSQSGHNTVSWYQQALGQGPQFIFQYYREEENGRGNFPPRFSGLQFPNYSSELNVNALELDDSALYLCASSLGVSTRTGELFFGEGSRLTVL.